Following are 17 T cell receptor beta chains from one sample sequenced in a study of T cell changes during pregnancy in multiple sclerosis. The assay was immunoSEQ multiplex PCR, and TCRdb's table has in-frame clones only and misses some. The table has 50,000 to 60,000 clones, approximately 86% seen once. The sequencing here drew on CD4+ T cells from peripheral blood mononuclear cells, taken in the third trimester of pregnancy. Receptors were obtained from a female donor with multiple sclerosis, enrolled in a pregnancy study.

This clone was picked up one time. The J gene is TRBJ2-2, the V gene TRBV6-1; 8 nucleotides agree with TRBD1. The V gene end was trimmed by 2 bases and the J gene end by 8 bases; junction bases not matched to a gene: 7. The CDR3 extends over 15 amino acids. The V gene's germline CDR1 is MNHNS and CDR2 SASEGT. The CDR3 DNA reads TGTGCCAGCAGTGAACCTCAGGGGGCGTCGGGGGAGCTGTTTTTT. Protein sequence: CASSEPQGASGELFF.

V and J are TRBV9 and TRBJ2-2; D unclear. There are 14 residues in the CDR3. In germline, CDR1 is SGDLS, CDR2 YYNGEE. Trimming pared 4 bases from V and 0 bases from J, leaving 7 bases between. The CDR3 is CASSFTSNTGELFF. The CDR3 nucleotides read TGTGCCAGCAGCTTTACTTCGAACACCGGGGAGCTGTTTTTT. Supplemented by reference TRBV9 and TRBJ2-2, the full variable domain reads DSGVTQTPKHLITATGQRVTLRCSPRSGDLSVYWYQQSLDQGLQFLIQYYNGEERAKGNILERFSAQQFPDLHSELNLSSLELGDSALYFCASSFTSNTGELFFGEGSRLTVL.

This clone came up once. The chain joins TRBV5-8 to TRBJ1-1; 11 bases line up with TRBD1. Germline V CDR1 and CDR2: SGHTS, YDEGEE. V lost 3 bases and J lost 3; bases outside the gene matches: 4. The CDR3 is 15 residues long. CDR3 coding DNA: TGTGCCAGCAGCTCGCCGGGACAGGGGGACACTGAAGCTTTCTTT. Its translation is CASSSPGQGDTEAFF.

J is TRBJ2-5 and V is TRBV7-9; D is unresolved. In germline, CDR1 is SEHNR, CDR2 FQNEAQ (reference sequence). The length of the CDR3 is 13 residues. Trimming took 4 bases from V and 3 from J, leaving 9 bases between them. The CDR3: CASSSNRKETQYF. The CDR3 DNA is TGTGCCAGCAGCTCCAACAGAAAAGAGACCCAGTACTTC.

Concerning this clone itself: Different DNA sequences within this sample yield the same CDR3. The chain links TRBV19 to TRBJ1-5, with TRBD1 as a possible D gene (6 bases). CDR3 length: 14 residues. Per germline, CDR1 LNHDA and CDR2 SQIVND (reference sequence). Deletions cut 5 bases from V and 4 bases from J, with 12 bases between. The CDR3, as DNA: TGTGCCAGTAGTCCTGGGGGCTCAAATCAGCCCCAGCATTTT. It specifies CASSPGGSNQPQHF.

V is TRBV4-1 and J is TRBJ2-1, with a tentative D call TRBD2 (5 bases). V dropped 1 base and J dropped 7 bases, with 23 bases sitting between them. This CDR3 spans 18 amino acids. Germline assignment: CDR1 MGHRA and CDR2 YSYEKL. CDR3 nucleotide sequence: TGCGCCAGCAGCCAAGGCCAATTGAGGGAGAGGGAAAGGAATGAGCAGTTCTTC. Residues: CASSQGQLRERERNEQFF.

The rearrangement joins TRBV19 to TRBJ2-1; a weak D match, TRBD1 (6 bases). V was clipped by 4 bases and J by 3 bases, with 10 bases between them. Germline CDR1 LNHDA, CDR2 SQIVND (reference sequence). This CDR3 has 14 amino acids. The CDR3 loop reads CASSTGDNYNEQFF. For the CDR3, the DNA is TGTGCCAGTAGTACAGGGGACAACTACAATGAGCAGTTCTTC.

The chain combines TRBV18 with TRBJ1-5; 8 nucleotides align to TRBD1. The CDR3 is 14 amino acids. V lost 5 bases to trimming and J lost 5 bases; unmatched junction nucleotides: 5. Germline V lookup: CDR1 KGHSH, CDR2 LQKENI. The CDR3 loop is CASSGQGDDQPQHF. CDR3 nucleotides: TGTGCCAGCTCAGGACAGGGCGACGATCAGCCCCAGCATTTT.

The chain carries TRBV5-1 and TRBJ2-5, with TRBD1 identical over 9 bases. Germline values: CDR1 SGHRS, CDR2 YFSETQ. V was pared by 5 bases and J by 5 bases, with 10 bases of the junction left unmatched. CDR3 length equals 15 residues. CDR3 region: CASSLGDRAGETQYF. In DNA form, the CDR3 reads TGCGCCAGCAGTTTAGGGGACAGGGCGGGCGAGACCCAGTACTTC.

This clone is a singleton in its sample. The chain carries TRBV9 and TRBJ2-1, with D uncertain. CDR1 is SGDLS, CDR2 YYNGEE, per germline. The CDR3 loop spans 14 amino acids. Trimming cost V 4 bases and J 1 base, with 9 bases left between them. The CDR3: CASSPMTSYNEQFF. The CDR3 bases are TGTGCCAGCAGCCCGATGACATCCTACAATGAGCAGTTCTTC.

V usage is TRBV5-4 and J usage is TRBJ2-3; 9 bases match TRBD2. Germline V gene data show CDR1 as SGHNT and CDR2 as YYREEE (reference sequence). With 2 bases clipped from V and 2 bases from J, the junction kept 15 bases outside the gene matches. The CDR3 is 19 residues long. The CDR3 bases are TGTGCCAGCAGCTTTTTAGGTTCCGGCGGGAGGGGCAACACAGATACGCAGTATTTT. It encodes CASSFLGSGGRGNTDTQYF. Using reference TRBV5-4 and TRBJ2-3 for the parts outside the CDR3, the full variable domain is ETGVTQSPTHLIKTRGQQVTLRCSSQSGHNTVSWYQQALGQGPQFIFQYYREEENGRGNFPPRFSGLQFPNYSSELNVNALELDDSALYLCASSFLGSGGRGNTDTQYFGPGTRLTVL.

This sequence joins TRBV6-5 and TRBJ2-7; no clear D gene. CDR1 and CDR2 (germline): MNHEY, SVGAGI. The CDR3 loop spans 16 amino acids. V shed 3 bases and J shed 0 bases, with 15 bases lying between them. CDR3 DNA sequence: TGTGCCAGCAGTTATATCGGCGCCAGCGCCTCCTACGAGCAGTACTTC. Amino acid sequence: CASSYIGASASYEQYF.

The chain joins TRBV6-1 to TRBJ1-5, with D perhaps TRBD1 (6 bases). The CDR3 has 15 residues. The germline V and J ends were trimmed by 0 bases and 5 bases, with 11 bases remaining between them. Germline V gives CDR1 MNHNS, CDR2 SASEGT. The CDR3 DNA is TGTGCCAGCAGTGAAGCGCAAACAGGGTATCAGCCCCAGCATTTT. As protein: CASSEAQTGYQPQHF.

The chain joins TRBV10-1 to TRBJ1-5; weak D call: TRBD1 (5 bases). The ends were cut back, 0 bases at V and 6 bases at J, with 18 bases in the middle. CDR1 is WNHNN and CDR2 is SYGVQD in the germline V gene (reference sequence). This CDR3 spans 17 amino acids. The CDR3: CASSESPPTGSGQPQHF. The CDR3 nucleotides read TGCGCCAGCAGTGAGTCCCCCCCAACAGGTTCCGGTCAGCCCCAGCATTTT.

The chain employs TRBV5-1 and TRBJ2-7; D gene uncertain. This CDR3 region has 14 residues. Germline-derived CDR1 and CDR2 are SGHRS and YFSETQ. Trimming stripped 7 bases from V and 2 bases from J, with 16 bases between. The CDR3 sequence is CASPVANLTYEQYF. CDR3 bases: TGCGCCAGCCCCGTCGCCAACTTAACCTACGAGCAGTACTTC.

The V gene is TRBV5-6, the J gene TRBJ2-1; TRBD1 agrees at 7 bases. This CDR3 is 14 amino acids long. Germline CDR1 and CDR2: SGHDT and YYEEEE. The junction had 5 bases not matched to a gene; V was cut back by 4 bases and J by 4 bases. Here the CDR3 DNA reads TGTGCCAGCAGCGATAACAGGGGATACAATGAGCAGTTCTTC. Amino acids: CASSDNRGYNEQFF.

The V call is TRBV7-6, the J call TRBJ2-2; TRBD1 matches 7 bases. This CDR3 contains 14 residues. CDR1 is SGHVS, CDR2 FNYEAQ, per germline. J lost 3 bases, V lost 5 bases, and 3 bases had no gene match. The CDR3 DNA reads TGTGCCAGCAGCGACAGGGACGACACCGGGGAGCTGTTTTTT. This translates into CASSDRDDTGELFF.